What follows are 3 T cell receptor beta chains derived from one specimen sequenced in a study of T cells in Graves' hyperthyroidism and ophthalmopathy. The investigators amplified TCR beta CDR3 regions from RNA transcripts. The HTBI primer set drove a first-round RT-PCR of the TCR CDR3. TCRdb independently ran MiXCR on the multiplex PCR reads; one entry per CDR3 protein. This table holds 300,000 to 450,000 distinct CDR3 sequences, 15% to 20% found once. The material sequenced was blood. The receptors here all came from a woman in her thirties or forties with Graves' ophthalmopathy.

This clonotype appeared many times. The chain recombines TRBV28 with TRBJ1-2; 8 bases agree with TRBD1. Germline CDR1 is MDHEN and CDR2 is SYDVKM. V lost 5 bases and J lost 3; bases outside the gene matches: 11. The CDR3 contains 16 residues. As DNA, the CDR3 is TGTGCCAGCAGTGGGGGACTGGACAGGGTGGACTATGGCTACACCTTC. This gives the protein CASSGGLDRVDYGYTF.

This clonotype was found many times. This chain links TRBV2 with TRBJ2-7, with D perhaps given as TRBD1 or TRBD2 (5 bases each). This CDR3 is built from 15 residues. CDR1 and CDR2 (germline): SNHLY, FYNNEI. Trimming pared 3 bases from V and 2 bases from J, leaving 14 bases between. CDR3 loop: CASSDDGAPTYEQYF. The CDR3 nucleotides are TGTGCCAGCAGTGACGACGGGGCGCCTACCTACGAGCAGTACTTC.

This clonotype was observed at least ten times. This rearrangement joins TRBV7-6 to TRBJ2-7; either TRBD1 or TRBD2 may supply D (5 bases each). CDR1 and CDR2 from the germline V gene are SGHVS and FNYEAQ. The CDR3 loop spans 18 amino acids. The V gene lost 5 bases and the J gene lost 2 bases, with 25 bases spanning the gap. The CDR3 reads CASSPPPPYRDGTYEQYF. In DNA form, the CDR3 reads TGTGCCAGCAGCCCACCGCCCCCTTATCGGGACGGAACCTACGAGCAGTACTTC.